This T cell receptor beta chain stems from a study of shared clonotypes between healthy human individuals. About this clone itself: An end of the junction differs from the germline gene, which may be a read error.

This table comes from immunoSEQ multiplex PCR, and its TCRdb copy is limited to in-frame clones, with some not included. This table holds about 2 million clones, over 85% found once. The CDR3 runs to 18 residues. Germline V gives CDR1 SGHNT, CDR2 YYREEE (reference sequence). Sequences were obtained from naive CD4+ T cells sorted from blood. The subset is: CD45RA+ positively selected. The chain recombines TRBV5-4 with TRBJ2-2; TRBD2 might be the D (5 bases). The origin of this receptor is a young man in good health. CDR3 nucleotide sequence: TGTGCCAGCAGCTTGGAGGGCCGAGCCCCCGGGGTTTCCGGGGAGCTGTTCTTT. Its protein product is CASSLEGRAPGVSGELFF.